This record looks at one TCR beta chain sequence and its context. Its target is not known. The data were taken from a study of T cell repertoires in cytomegalovirus infection. Across the whole study: The study used recently identified HLA-C-restricted and well-studied HLA-B-restricted CMV epitopes. The public TCR beta signatures pointed to both CMV infection and matching HLA type.

Notes on the study in general: There were HLA-C-restricted CMV-specific TCR beta clonotypes dominating the ex vivo response.

TCRdb reprocessed the reads with MiXCR, giving one entry per CDR3 protein. The sample lists 80,000 or so distinct CDR3 sequences; roughly 39% were seen once. The source of this sequence is a human donor in good health (CMV status not recorded). Some clones in this sample may be carry-over from other donors' samples. Sequences were derived from CD8+ T cells from cultured PBMCs, sampled from culture after CMV antigen stimulation.

The DNA of the CDR3 is TGCGCCAGCAGCCCAGTGGTGGGTCAGCCCCAGCATTTT. Translating it yields CASSPVVGQPQHF. J is TRBJ1-5 and V is TRBV4-3, with unresolved D. V lost 4 bases and J lost 6, with 10 bases in between. CDR1 LGHNA and CDR2 YSLEER come from the germline V gene. The length of the CDR3 is 13 residues.